A single sample gave rise to the 20 T cell receptor beta chains below, sequenced in a study of chemoradiotherapy in HPV16-positive cancers. Clones were read by immunoSEQ multiplex PCR, and TCRdb kept only the in-frame ones, dropping some. The table includes 9,500 to 15,000 clones, roughly 76% detected once. The sample was gathered from a patient who underwent chemoradiotherapy. These receptors came from a human donor with HPV-associated anogenital cancer.

This chain connects TRBV7-7 to TRBJ2-1; D gene unclear. V lost 1 base to trimming and J lost 5 bases, with 6 bases between them. Looked up from germline, CDR1 is SSHAT and CDR2 is FNYEAQ (reference sequence). The CDR3 extends over 13 amino acids. CDR3 residues: CASSLDSNNEQFF. For the CDR3, the DNA is TGTGCCAGCAGCTTAGACAGCAACAATGAGCAGTTCTTC. Using reference TRBV7-7 and TRBJ2-1 for the parts outside the CDR3, the full variable domain is GAGVSQSPRYKVTKRGQDVTLRCDPISSHATLYWYQQALGQGPEFLTYFNYEAQPDKSGLPSDRFSAERPEGSISTLTIQRTEQRDSAMYRCASSLDSNNEQFFGPGTRLTVL.

The rearrangement links TRBV9 to TRBJ1-2, with D uncertain. CDR3 length equals 14 residues. Germline assignment: CDR1 SGDLS and CDR2 YYNGEE. V dropped 0 bases and J dropped 8 bases, with 14 bases sitting between them. DNA for the CDR3: TGTGCCAGCAGCGTAGAGGGCCTCGTGGGGGGCTACACCTTC. It specifies CASSVEGLVGGYTF.

The CDR3 is CATRRGQGHYGNQPQHF. CDR3 DNA sequence: TGTGCCACTAGGAGGGGGCAGGGACATTATGGCAATCAGCCCCAGCATTTT. This chain connects TRBV10-3 to TRBJ1-5, with 7 bases fitting TRBD1. V trimming: 10 bases; J trimming: 2 bases; junction bases outside the gene matches: 17. Germline V gene data show CDR1 as ENHRY and CDR2 as SYGVKD. This CDR3 is built from 17 residues.

The rearrangement uses TRBV12-5 and TRBJ2-7; TRBD2 agrees at 8 bases. Germline-derived CDR1 and CDR2 are LGHNT and FRNRAP. After removal of 5 bases from V and 8 bases from J, the junction contained 8 bases not matched to a gene. The CDR3 has 13 residues. The CDR3: CASGPRSGGQQYF. The CDR3 bases are TGTGCTAGTGGTCCCAGGTCGGGGGGGCAGCAGTACTTC.

The V gene is TRBV4-3, the J gene TRBJ2-2, with 9 bases lining up with TRBD2. CDR1 LGHNA and CDR2 YSLEER come from the germline V gene. The CDR3 totals 17 residues. Trimming at V came to 0 bases and at J to 8 bases, leaving 10 bases not matched to a gene. CDR3 sequence (DNA): TGCGCCAGCAGCCAAGACTTGACTAGCGGTAGAAGAGGGGAGCTGTTTTTT. Its protein product is CASSQDLTSGRRGELFF.

This sequence joins TRBV30 and TRBJ1-1; D may be TRBD1 (6 bases). The CDR3 is made up of 16 amino acids. Germline V gene data show CDR1 as GTSNPN and CDR2 as SVGIG (reference sequence). V was trimmed by 0 bases and J by 6 bases, leaving 20 bases between them. The CDR3 DNA reads as TGTGCCTGGAGTGTGGTGACGAAGGGGGGCCGGGCTGAAGCTTTCTTT. This sequence encodes CAWSVVTKGGRAEAFF.

The chain employs TRBV27 and TRBJ1-1; D may be TRBD1 (5 bases). The CDR3 is 15 amino acids. Deletions cut 5 bases from V and 14 bases from J, with 27 bases between. CDR1 is MNHEY, CDR2 SMNVEV, per germline (reference sequence). This CDR3 is CASSLSRAVGARRFF. The CDR3, as DNA: TGTGCCAGCAGTCTCTCTAGGGCAGTCGGGGCGAGGCGGTTCTTT.

This clone has a handful of counts. The chain recombines TRBV6-5 with TRBJ1-5; D call uncertain. This CDR3 is built from 13 residues. Germline V gene sequence: CDR1 MNHEY, CDR2 SVGAGI. The V gene lost 0 bases and the J gene lost 6 bases, with 6 bases spanning the gap. Here the CDR3 reads CASSYSPVQPQHF. The CDR3 DNA follows: TGTGCCAGCAGTTACTCACCGGTTCAGCCCCAGCATTTT.

The gene calls are TRBV2 and TRBJ1-1; tentatively, D is TRBD1 (5 bases). V shed 7 bases and J shed 6 bases, with 15 bases lying between them. CDR3 length: 13 residues. In germline, CDR1 is SNHLY, CDR2 FYNNEI. DNA of the CDR3: TGTGCCAGCACCTCCGGAGGGACGTCTGAAGCTTTCTTT. Translation: CASTSGGTSEAFF.

As DNA, the CDR3 is TGCGCCAGCAGTGGCCGGACAGGGGACTTCTATGGCTACACCTTC. It codes for CASSGRTGDFYGYTF. V usage is TRBV10-1 and J usage is TRBJ1-2, with 9 bases fitting TRBD1. With V trimmed by 4 bases and J by 4 bases, 7 bases remained unmatched. The germline gives CDR1 WNHNN, CDR2 SYGVQD (reference sequence). The CDR3 has 15 residues.

The V and J genes are TRBV6-6 and TRBJ1-3, with D tentatively TRBD1 (5 bases). Germline V gene lookup returns CDR1 MNHNY and CDR2 SVGAGI (reference sequence). This CDR3 has 15 amino acids. The ends were cut back, 6 bases at V and 0 bases at J, with 12 bases in the middle. CDR3: CASRATESSGNTIYF. CDR3 nucleotide sequence: TGTGCCAGCAGGGCGACAGAGAGCTCTGGAAACACCATATATTTT.

The V and J genes are TRBV7-6 and TRBJ2-6, with D perhaps TRBD1 or TRBD2 (5 bases each). The germline gives CDR1 SGHVS, CDR2 FNYEAQ. CDR3 size: 18 residues. V was clipped by 5 bases and J by 2 bases, with 19 bases between them. The CDR3 sequence is CASSTRHWGKPGANVLTF. DNA of the CDR3: TGTGCCAGCAGCACTAGACACTGGGGGAAGCCTGGGGCCAACGTCCTGACTTTC.

This chain links TRBV14 with TRBJ2-5, with TRBD2 matching over 10 bases. This CDR3 has 15 amino acids. The J segment lost 3 bases and the V segment lost 5 bases, leaving 6 bases of the junction unmatched. The germline V gene has CDR1 SGHDN and CDR2 FVKESK. The DNA of the CDR3 is TGTGCCAGCAGCTCCACTCTAGCGGGAGAAGAGACCCAGTACTTC. Amino acid sequence: CASSSTLAGEETQYF. The entire variable domain, with the rest obtained from reference TRBV14 and TRBJ2-5, is as follows: EAGVTQFPSHSVIEKGQTVTLRCDPISGHDNLYWYRRVMGKEIKFLLHFVKESKQDESGMPNNRFLAERTGGTYSTLKVQPAELEDSGVYFCASSSTLAGEETQYFGPGTRLLVL.

The chain recombines TRBV7-3 with TRBJ2-1; tentatively, D is TRBD2 (5 bases). Germline loops: CDR1 SGHTA, CDR2 FQGTGA. The CDR3 runs to 14 residues. The V and J ends lost 1 base and 5 bases respectively, with 9 bases between them. The CDR3 nucleotides are TGTGCCAGCAGCTTAAGCGGGCTAAACAATGAGCAGTTCTTC. Translation gives CASSLSGLNNEQFF.

This clone has just a few counts. The chain uses TRBV10-2 and TRBJ2-2; D is possibly TRBD2 (6 bases). The germline gives CDR1 WSHSY, CDR2 SAAADI. The CDR3 loop spans 14 amino acids. The germline V and J ends were trimmed by 6 bases and 2 bases, with 10 bases remaining between them. CDR3 bases: TGCGCCAGCAGGCTAGCGCGAAACACCGGGGAGCTGTTTTTT. Protein product: CASRLARNTGELFF.

V gene TRBV10-3 combines with J gene TRBJ1-5, with D perhaps TRBD1 (6 bases). The CDR3 consists of 15 residues. Germline CDR1 reads ENHRY; CDR2 reads SYGVKD. V was trimmed by 0 bases and J by 7 bases, leaving 13 bases between them. For the CDR3, the DNA is TGTGCCATCAGTGAGTCAAGGGGGACCGGGCAGCCCCAGCATTTT. Translated: CAISESRGTGQPQHF.

This rearrangement joins TRBV10-3 to TRBJ2-3; D is unclear. The CDR3 runs 13 residues. Trimming shortened V by 1 base and J by 1 base, and 3 bases separated the two germline ends. CDR1 and CDR2 (germline): ENHRY, SYGVKD. CDR3 in amino acids: CAISEYRTDTQYF. The CDR3 bases are TGTGCCATCAGTGAGTACCGCACAGATACGCAGTATTTT.

The rearrangement uses TRBV6-1 and TRBJ1-1, with D possibly TRBD1 on 5 matching bases. CDR3 size: 14 residues. The germline V and J ends were trimmed by 7 bases and 3 bases, with 15 bases remaining between them. The V gene's germline CDR1 is MNHNS and CDR2 SASEGT. The CDR3 region has the DNA TGTGCCAGCAAGGGGCAGGGTGTTGACACTGAAGCTTTCTTT. Translating it yields CASKGQGVDTEAFF.

The chain combines TRBV28 with TRBJ1-3, with D unresolved. This CDR3 is built from 15 residues. The germline V gene has CDR1 MDHEN and CDR2 SYDVKM. Trimming took 2 bases from V and 0 from J, leaving 8 bases between them. The CDR3 is CASSLRTGSGNTIYF. CDR3 coding DNA: TGTGCCAGCAGTTTACGGACGGGCTCTGGAAACACCATATATTTT.

The chain links TRBV19 to TRBJ1-1, with D hard to call. Germline assignment: CDR1 LNHDA and CDR2 SQIVND (reference sequence). The CDR3 length is 16 residues. The V end lost 6 bases, the J end lost 3 bases, and 20 bases lay between the germline ends. CDR3 bases: TGTGCCAGTAGATGGAGGGCGATTGCAAGGGACACTGAAGCTTTCTTT. Protein: CASRWRAIARDTEAFF.